Each of the 24 T cell receptor beta chains below was sequenced from the same sample in a study of control samples from healthy donors and cancer patients. Profiling relied on immunoSEQ multiplex PCR, and the TCRdb table lists in-frame clones only, not all of them. There are about 140,000 clones in the sample; 70% to 90% occur only once, and approximately 9.4% lies in the top ten. What was sequenced was blood. These receptors were taken from a woman aged 25 to 45 in good health.

Here the CDR3 DNA reads TGTGCCAGCAGTGAAGTGATCGGCTCGCAGCCCCAGCATTTT. It specifies CASSEVIGSQPQHF. This chain links TRBV6-1 with TRBJ1-5; D not certain. Trimming took 1 base from V and 7 from J, leaving 11 bases between them. Germline V lookup: CDR1 MNHNS, CDR2 SASEGT. This CDR3 has 14 amino acids.

CDR3 DNA: TGTGCCAGCTCACCACGTGCGGGAGGGCACGAGCAGTACTTC. This sequence encodes CASSPRAGGHEQYF. This chain links TRBV18 with TRBJ2-7, with 9 bases aligning to TRBD2. The germline CDR1 and CDR2 sequences are KGHSH and LQKENI. The CDR3 totals 14 residues. After removal of 1 base from V and 5 bases from J, the junction contained 3 bases not matched to a gene.

As DNA, the CDR3 is TGTGCCACCAGCATCCCCGGGTGGGGTCAGCCCCAGCATTTT. The encoded protein is CATSIPGWGQPQHF. V gene TRBV15 combines with J gene TRBJ1-5; D is ambiguous. The CDR3 is 14 residues long. Trimming took off 4 bases at V and 6 bases at J, with 13 bases between the two ends. CDR1 and CDR2 from the germline V gene are LNHNV and YYDKDF (reference sequence). The complete variable domain, with remaining parts taken from reference TRBV15 and TRBJ1-5, reads DAMVIQNPRYQVTQFGKPVTLSCSQTLNHNVMYWYQQKSSQAPKLLFHYYDKDFNNEADTPDNFQSRRPNTSFCFLDIRSPGLGDTAMYLCATSIPGWGQPQHFGDGTRLSIL.

The chain carries TRBV5-1 and TRBJ2-5; no clear D. Trimming removed 0 bases at V and 0 bases at J, with 6 bases between. Germline V gives CDR1 SGHRS, CDR2 YFSETQ. This CDR3 is 14 amino acids long. The CDR3 sequence: CASSLVPDQETQYF. The DNA for the CDR3 is TGCGCCAGCAGCTTGGTCCCGGACCAAGAGACCCAGTACTTC.

This clone has only one observation. V is TRBV7-3 and J is TRBJ2-1; a possible D gene is TRBD2 (5 bases). This CDR3 is built from 16 residues. Trimming removed 2 bases from V and 3 bases from J, with 14 bases in between. Germline loops: CDR1 SGHTA, CDR2 FQGTGA. CDR3 in DNA: TGTGCCAGCAGCTTAGGCGGGCCCCCTCTCTACAATGAGCAGTTCTTC. This translates into CASSLGGPPLYNEQFF.

DNA of the CDR3: TGTGCCAGCAGCTTAGGTGGACACCTCAACAACTATGGCTACACCTTC. Residues: CASSLGGHLNNYGYTF. The chain is built from TRBV13 and TRBJ1-2; possible D gene TRBD1, 5 bases. V was shortened by 0 bases and J by 2 bases, with 13 bases between the two germline ends. The CDR3 runs to 16 residues. Germline-derived CDR1 and CDR2 are PRHDT and FYEKMQ (reference sequence). Full variable domain (rest looked up from reference TRBV13 and TRBJ1-2): AAGVIQSPRHLIKEKRETATLKCYPIPRHDTVYWYQQGPGQDPQFLISFYEKMQSDKGSIPDRFSAQQFSDYHSELNMSSLELGDSALYFCASSLGGHLNNYGYTFGSGTRLTVV.

CDR3 in DNA: TGTGCCAGCAGTTACGATAGACAGTATGGCTACACCTTC. Its translation is CASSYDRQYGYTF. The V call is TRBV6-5, the J call TRBJ1-2; TRBD1 is a possible D gene (5 bases). The germline V gene has CDR1 MNHEY and CDR2 SVGAGI. This CDR3 spans 13 amino acids. Trimming took off 2 bases at V and 5 bases at J, with 9 bases between the two ends.

This chain links TRBV28 with TRBJ2-7; 7 nucleotides match TRBD1. The CDR3 runs to 11 residues. In germline, CDR1 is MDHEN, CDR2 SYDVKM. V was clipped by 11 bases and J by 1 base; unmatched bases: 2. The CDR3 nucleotides are TGTGCCGCACAGGGGTCCTACGAGCAGTACTTC. It is translated as CAAQGSYEQYF.

This chain uses TRBV7-2 with TRBJ2-7, with 7 bases aligning to TRBD2. V shed 5 bases, J shed 3 bases, and the junction held 7 bases outside the gene matches. Germline-derived CDR1 and CDR2 are SGHTA and FQGNSA. The CDR3 loop spans 14 amino acids. CDR3 sequence reads: CASSVGGLIYEQYF. The CDR3 DNA is TGTGCCAGCAGCGTGGGGGGACTAATCTACGAGCAGTACTTC.

This clone showed up just a few times. This rearrangement joins TRBV25-1 to TRBJ1-3, with TRBD1 matching over 7 bases. With V trimmed by 0 bases and J by 3 bases, 8 bases remained unmatched. The germline gives CDR1 MGHDK, CDR2 SYGVNS. This CDR3 contains 17 residues. The CDR3 bases are TGTGCCAGCAGTGAATATCGTCAGGGGGAAGGTGGAAACACCATATATTTT. It specifies CASSEYRQGEGGNTIYF.

The chain joins TRBV10-3 to TRBJ2-7, with TRBD1 identical over 8 bases. CDR1 is ENHRY and CDR2 is SYGVKD in the germline V gene. The CDR3 has 15 amino acids. V shed 5 bases and J 6 bases; nucleotides not matched to a gene: 12. For the CDR3, the DNA is TGTGCCATCAGTACGACAGGGGTTGAGCCGCGCGAGCAGTACTTC. Protein sequence: CAISTTGVEPREQYF.

J is TRBJ2-5 and V is TRBV6-1, with D hard to call. This CDR3 region has 16 residues. Germline V lookup: CDR1 MNHNS, CDR2 SASEGT. V lost 3 bases and J lost 4, with 18 bases in between. The DNA for the CDR3 is TGTGCCAGCAGTGAGCCATCGGTGGGGTGGTCAGAGACCCAGTACTTC. The encoded protein is CASSEPSVGWSETQYF.

This clone was seen once. The J gene is TRBJ2-1, the V gene TRBV12-2; the table's D call of TRBD2 was not tested on the DNA. TRBV12-2 is classified as a pseudogene. The CDR3 is 19 amino acids. This CDR3 is CASRSPQPPSETYYNEQFF. CDR3 in DNA: TGTGCAAGTCGCTCACCCCAACCTCCTAGCGAGACCTACTACAATGAGCAGTTCTTC.

The chain joins TRBV9 to TRBJ2-3, with D uncertain. CDR3 length: 14 amino acids. Trimming cost V 2 bases and J 4 bases, with 11 bases left between them. Germline CDR1 is SGDLS and CDR2 is YYNGEE. The CDR3: CASSVAGSSDTQYF. The CDR3 DNA is TGTGCCAGCAGCGTGGCCGGTAGTTCAGATACGCAGTATTTT.

This clone appeared once. V usage is TRBV11-2 and J usage is TRBJ1-1; D remains unclear. The germline gives CDR1 SGHAT, CDR2 FQNNGV. This CDR3 has 13 residues. V lost 5 bases and J lost 0, with 7 bases in between. The CDR3 is CASSVQVNTEAFF. The CDR3 DNA reads as TGTGCCAGCAGCGTTCAGGTGAACACTGAAGCTTTCTTT.

The chain recombines TRBV28 with TRBJ2-7; D might be TRBD2 (6 bases). V lost 7 bases and J lost 3, with 19 bases in between. Germline assignment: CDR1 MDHEN and CDR2 SYDVKM. The CDR3 is 15 residues long. CDR3 sequence: CASIPAGQTFYEQYF. The CDR3 region has the DNA TGTGCCAGCATTCCCGCGGGGCAGACGTTCTACGAGCAGTACTTC.

This clone has only a few counts. The chain has TRBV30 and TRBJ2-7, with a weak D call TRBD2 (6 bases). The CDR3 sequence is 13 residues long. Germline V gene sequence: CDR1 GTSNPN, CDR2 SVGIG (reference sequence). Trimming removed 0 bases from V and 5 bases from J, with 11 bases in between. The CDR3 sequence is CAWSVRRENEQYF. CDR3 in DNA: TGTGCCTGGAGTGTGAGACGGGAGAACGAGCAGTACTTC.

The gene calls are TRBV7-8 and TRBJ2-7, with D possibly being TRBD1 (5 bases). The V end was cut by 5 bases, the J end by 4 bases, with 12 bases between. CDR3 size: 13 residues. Germline CDR1 and CDR2: SGHVS and FQNEAQ. CDR3 amino acids: CASSPRTWYEQYF. CDR3 nucleotides: TGTGCCAGCAGCCCTCGGACATGGTACGAGCAGTACTTC.

V is TRBV6-5 and J is TRBJ1-1; weak D call: TRBD1 (6 bases). Trimming removed 7 bases from V and 4 bases from J, with 16 bases in between. The V gene's germline CDR1 is MNHEY and CDR2 SVGAGI. The CDR3 totals 14 residues. CDR3: CASTTTRGLTEAFF. The CDR3 nucleotides read TGTGCCAGCACTACGACTCGGGGGCTCACTGAAGCTTTCTTT.

This clone was seen a single time. The chain links TRBV5-6 to TRBJ1-3; D is ambiguous. This CDR3 comprises 16 residues. V lost 4 bases, J lost 5 bases, and 19 bases lay in between. Per the germline V gene, CDR1 is SGHDT and CDR2 is YYEEEE. CDR3 DNA sequence: TGTGCCAGCAGCGCCTTGTCGGGGAACGGTAGAAACACCATATATTTT. Translation gives CASSALSGNGRNTIYF. The variable domain in full, with the rest retrieved from reference TRBV5-6 and TRBJ1-3, is DAGVTQSPTHLIKTRGQQVTLRCSPKSGHDTVSWYQQALGQGPQFIFQYYEEEERQRGNFPDRFSGHQFPNYSSELNVNALLLGDSALYLCASSALSGNGRNTIYFGEGSWLTVV.

The J gene is TRBJ1-6, the V gene TRBV6-1, with a tentative D call TRBD1 (5 bases). Germline V gene sequence: CDR1 MNHNS, CDR2 SASEGT. The V and J ends lost 2 bases and 2 bases respectively, with 10 bases between them. The CDR3 runs 16 residues. CDR3 in DNA: TGTGCCAGCAGTGAACCGGGACTCACCTATAATTCACCCCTCCACTTT. Encoded protein: CASSEPGLTYNSPLHF.

This clone was seen a few times. This chain links TRBV28 with TRBJ2-7; the D call may be TRBD1 or TRBD2 (5 bases each). V lost 5 bases to trimming and J lost 0 bases, with 11 bases between them. CDR1 MDHEN and CDR2 SYDVKM come from the germline V gene. This CDR3 comprises 14 residues. CDR3 DNA: TGTGCCAGCAGTCGAACCGGGGCCTCCTACGAGCAGTACTTC. Its translation is CASSRTGASYEQYF.

The chain employs TRBV5-4 and TRBJ2-1, with D unclear. Germline lookup yields CDR1 SGHNT and CDR2 YYREEE (reference sequence). This CDR3 contains 16 residues. Trimming stripped 0 bases from V and 10 bases from J, with 20 bases between. In DNA form, the CDR3 reads TGTGCCAGCAGCTTGGGCCCCCCCCCGGGCGTTTCGGAGCAGTTCTTC. Its protein product is CASSLGPPPGVSEQFF.

This chain joins TRBV11-2 and TRBJ1-5, with D possibly being TRBD1 (6 bases). CDR3 size: 14 residues. Per the germline V gene, CDR1 is SGHAT and CDR2 is FQNNGV. The ends were cut back, 5 bases at V and 6 bases at J, with 14 bases in the middle. The CDR3 loop reads CASSRPGVGQPQHF. The CDR3 DNA reads TGTGCCAGCAGCCGACCAGGGGTGGGTCAGCCCCAGCATTTT.